The rows below give T cell receptor beta chains drawn from one sample of a study of sequential checkpoint blockade in melanoma. Assay used: immunoSEQ multiplex PCR; TCRdb lists only in-frame clones, some missing. The table shows some 21,000 clones, with roughly 80% occurring only once. Sequenced material: CD8+ T cells sorted from blood (inferred from file names), taken from a patient given nivolumab and ipilimumab in sequence. Receptors originate from a human donor with melanoma. Each CDR3 is given with its conserved first and last residue. Fields, in order: CDR3 length, clone size, D gene, J gene, V gene, CDR3 DNA, CDR3 protein. D genes are given only for firm matches. Only part of the rows carry a size: once, few, many, or a class if the clone is expanded.

13	-	-	TRBJ2-7	TRBV5-1	TGCGCCAGCAGCGTTGAGACTAGATACGAGCAGTACTTC	CASSVETRYEQYF
15	-	TRBD1	TRBJ1-5	TRBV7-9	TGTGCCAGCAGCGAGGACAGGGGAGTTCATCAGCCCCAGCATTTT	CASSEDRGVHQPQHF
16	-	TRBD2	TRBJ2-7	TRBV28	TGTGCCAGCAGTTACGGCCTAGCGGGGGGGGACTACGAGCAGTACTTC	CASSYGLAGGDYEQYF
16	-	-	TRBJ2-2	TRBV5-6	TGTGCCAGCACCCTTGGAGACAGCGCGAACACCGGGGAGCTGTTTTTT	CASTLGDSANTGELFF
16	few	TRBD2	TRBJ2-2	TRBV28	TGTGCCAGCAGTTGGGGACTAGCGGAGAACACCGGGGAGCTGTTTTTT	CASSWGLAENTGELFF
12	-	TRBD2	TRBJ2-1	TRBV6-1	TGTGCCAGCACTAGCGGGATTCTTGAGCAGTTCTTC	CASTSGILEQFF
14	medium-sized	-	TRBJ2-7	TRBV7-7	TGTGCCAGCAGCCCAGCAGGGGTCTCCTACGAGCAGTACTTC	CASSPAGVSYEQYF
19	-	TRBD1	TRBJ1-2	TRBV7-8	TGTGCCAGCAGCTTAGAGGGGGGGGGACAGGGATTTGGTAGCTATGGCTACACCTTC	CASSLEGGGQGFGSYGYTF
13	few	-	TRBJ2-7	TRBV4-1	TGCGCCAGCAGCCAGGCCCAGGGATACGAGCAGTACTTC	CASSQAQGYEQYF
14	-	-	TRBJ2-1	TRBV5-6	TGTGCCAGCAGCTTTCAGGGCTCCTACAATGAGCAGTTCTTC	CASSFQGSYNEQFF
16	-	-	TRBJ1-1	TRBV5-1	TGCGCCAGCAGCTTCCAAGGACAGATACCCTCTTTCGAAGCTTTCTTT	CASSFQGQIPSFEAFF
16	-	TRBD1	TRBJ1-2	TRBV7-9	TGTGCCAGCAGCTTAGGTCGACAGGGGGCCCTCTATGGCTACACCTTC	CASSLGRQGALYGYTF
14	-	-	TRBJ2-2	TRBV9	TGTGCCAGCAGCGTAGTGGGGGGGCCCGGGGAGCTGTTTTTT	CASSVVGGPGELFF
17	-	TRBD2	TRBJ2-5	TRBV5-8	TGTGCCAGCAGCTCGGGACTAGCGGGGGGGCCGGGAGAGACCCAGTACTTC	CASSSGLAGGPGETQYF
18	-	-	TRBJ2-6	TRBV29-1	TGCAGCGTTTACGCTCCACTAAGCATACAAAGTCGGGCCAACGTCCTGACTTTC	CSVYAPLSIQSRANVLTF
13	-	-	TRBJ1-5	TRBV30	TGTGCCTGGAGTCACCACGGTAATCAGCCCCAGCATTTT	CAWSHHGNQPQHF
15	few	TRBD1	TRBJ1-1	TRBV19	TGTGCCAGTAGTCGGACAGGGGCGATGAACACTGAAGCTTTCTTT	CASSRTGAMNTEAFF
15	-	-	TRBJ1-2	TRBV5-1	TGCGCCAGCAGCTTGTACCGTAATACAGGGTCGGGCTACACCTTC	CASSLYRNTGSGYTF
13	-	-	TRBJ2-1	TRBV7-6	TGTGCCAGCAGCTTATCCCCTTACAATGAGCAGTTCTTC	CASSLSPYNEQFF
15	-	-	TRBJ1-3	TRBV9	TGTGCCAGCAGCGTAGTAGGGGGCTCTGGAAACACCATATATTTT	CASSVVGGSGNTIYF
14	-	-	TRBJ2-7	TRBV27	TGTGCCAGCAGTTTAGGGCAGGGAAGCTACGAGCAGTACTTC	CASSLGQGSYEQYF
14	few	TRBD2	TRBJ2-1	TRBV5-6	TGTGCCAGCAGCTTGGTCCTAGCGGGGAATGAGCAGTTCTTC	CASSLVLAGNEQFF
19	few	TRBD2	TRBJ2-1	TRBV28	TGTGCCAGCAGTTTATTGACCTCCGGAGGACTAGCGGAAGACAATGAGCAGTTCTTC	CASSLLTSGGLAEDNEQFF
15	-	-	TRBJ2-7	TRBV4-1	TGCGCCAGCAGCACCCGGAGAAGCGGAACCTACGAGCAGTACTTC	CASSTRRSGTYEQYF
16	-	TRBD1	TRBJ2-5	TRBV28	TGTGCCAGCAGTTGGACAGGGGGAGAGGTCCAAGAGACCCAGTACTTC	CASSWTGGEVQETQYF
19	-	TRBD1	TRBJ1-2	TRBV29-1	TGCAGCGTTGGGCCGCTTGAGCAAGCTACATCAGGGGGATTCTATGGCTACACCTTC	CSVGPLEQATSGGFYGYTF
14	-	TRBD1	TRBJ1-1	TRBV7-9	TGTGCCAGCAGCTTCAGCAGGGGGCATACTGAAGCTTTCTTT	CASSFSRGHTEAFF
16	-	TRBD1	TRBJ2-7	TRBV4-3	TGCGCCAGCAGCCAAGATTCTGGGACAGGGAGCTCCGAGCAGTACTTC	CASSQDSGTGSSEQYF
17	-	-	TRBJ2-1	TRBV1	TGCACCAGCAGCCAAGAATTCGGACTACCTTCCTACAATGAGCAGTTCTTC	CTSSQEFGLPSYNEQFF
15	medium-sized	-	TRBJ1-5	TRBV4-1	TGCGCCAGCAGCCCCGGTTGGGGGGTGAGTCAGCCCCAGCATTTT	CASSPGWGVSQPQHF
13	once	-	TRBJ1-2	TRBV5-6	TGTGCCAGCAGCTTCGGCCGCGGAGCTGGCTACACCTTC	CASSFGRGAGYTF
15	-	TRBD2	TRBJ2-1	TRBV10-1	TGCGCCAGCAGTGCCGGACTAGCGGTCTACAATGAGCAGTTCTTC	CASSAGLAVYNEQFF
15	-	-	TRBJ1-5	TRBV6-5	TGTGCCAGCAGTTACGGGAGGGATAACAATCAGCCCCAGCATTTT	CASSYGRDNNQPQHF
17	-	-	TRBJ2-7	TRBV7-8	TGTGCCAGCAGCCGCGGGCCAGCTGCTACCTTGGACTACGAGCAGTACTTC	CASSRGPAATLDYEQYF
15	once	TRBD2	TRBJ2-7	TRBV14	TGTGCCAGTCGAAGTACTAGCGGGAATCTTTACGAGCAGTACTTC	CASRSTSGNLYEQYF
13	-	TRBD2	TRBJ2-7	TRBV9	TGTGCCAGCAGCGTAGGCGGGGGGGGAGAGCAGTACTTC	CASSVGGGGEQYF
15	few	TRBD2	TRBJ2-7	TRBV2	TGTGCCAGCAGTGAAGGAGCGGGGGTGGTTTACGAGCAGTACTTC	CASSEGAGVVYEQYF
14	-	TRBD2	TRBJ2-7	TRBV30	TGTGCCTGGACCCAAAGCGGGAGTGTCTACGAGCAGTACTTC	CAWTQSGSVYEQYF
17	-	TRBD1	TRBJ2-6	TRBV4-3	TGCGCCAGCGGATCGACAGGGTCTTACTCTGGGGCCAACGTCCTGACTTTC	CASGSTGSYSGANVLTF
15	-	-	TRBJ1-1	TRBV7-9	TGTGCCAGCAGCTTAGATCTCCCCGTATACACTGAAGCTTTCTTT	CASSLDLPVYTEAFF
14	-	-	TRBJ1-1	TRBV9	TGTGCCAGCACCGTGGGGGGAAAGAACACTGAAGCTTTCTTT	CASTVGGKNTEAFF
13	-	-	TRBJ1-2	TRBV2	TGTGCCAGCATACAGGCCCTGACATATGGCTACACCTTC	CASIQALTYGYTF
15	-	TRBD1	TRBJ2-7	TRBV28	TGTGCCAGCAGTTTTCCGGGACAGGGGATGTACGAGCAGTACTTC	CASSFPGQGMYEQYF
15	-	TRBD1	TRBJ2-7	TRBV5-8	TGTGCCAGCAGCTCCCCCGGGACAGGGGGGTACGAGCAGTACTTC	CASSSPGTGGYEQYF
13	-	TRBD1	TRBJ2-1	TRBV7-6	TGTGCCAGCAGCTTGGGACAGGGACATGAGCAGTTCTTC	CASSLGQGHEQFF
15	-	TRBD2	TRBJ2-7	TRBV9	TGTGCCAGCAGCTTCCGTAGCGGGAGTTCCCACGAGCAGTACTTC	CASSFRSGSSHEQYF
14	-	TRBD2	TRBJ2-7	TRBV7-3	TGTGCCAGCAGCCCGAGCGGGGACCTCGACGAGCAGTACTTC	CASSPSGDLDEQYF
17	-	TRBD2	TRBJ2-3	TRBV19	TGTGCCAGTAGTGACCGACCTAGCGGGAGGCGCACAGATACGCAGTATTTT	CASSDRPSGRRTDTQYF
16	-	-	TRBJ1-3	TRBV11-2	TGTGCCAGCAGCCGCCCCGGAACAGTCTCTGGAAACACCATATATTTT	CASSRPGTVSGNTIYF
15	-	-	TRBJ2-7	TRBV2	TGTGCCACTCTGGTACCTGGCGGGCGCTCCTACGAGCAGTACTTC	CATLVPGGRSYEQYF
14	few	-	TRBJ1-5	TRBV10-3	TGTGCCATCAGTGAGTCCAGGGCAATTCAGCCCCAGCATTTT	CAISESRAIQPQHF
15	-	-	TRBJ2-2	TRBV13	TGTGCCAGCAGCCCCCCGGGGGGCTACACCGGGGAGCTGTTTTTT	CASSPPGGYTGELFF
16	-	TRBD2	TRBJ2-5	TRBV19	TGTGCCAGTAGTATTCAGCCTAGCGGGGGTCAAGAGACCCAGTACTTC	CASSIQPSGGQETQYF